This TCR beta chain was recorded in a study of memory CD4+ T cells and cytomegalovirus serostatus. Trimming cost V 6 bases and J 6 bases; bases outside gene matches: 13. CDR3 length: 18 residues. Looked up from germline, CDR1 is MRHNA and CDR2 is SNTAGT. General study results and limits: 67 of 164 known CMV-associated TCRbeta sequences appeared in CD4+ memory. CMV serostatus prediction reached median AUC about 0.96, or 0.93 with US-trained model.

The sort gate was single viable CD3+CD4+CD8-CD45RO+ cells for memory CD4+ T cells. The table came from immunoSEQ multiplex PCR; TCRdb's copy has only in-frame clones and leaves some out. The sample carries nearly 50,000 clones, about three quarters recorded once. As regards this clone: Antigen specificity is unknown.

This TCR came from an adult in good health and CMV-seronegative. The specimen was memory CD4+ T cells from blood. The gene calls are TRBV6-4 and TRBJ1-6, with TRBD1 identical over 11 bases. CDR3 sequence reads: CASSTPSGTGGFNSPLHF. The CDR3 nucleotides are TGTGCCAGCAGCACTCCATCCGGGACAGGGGGTTTTAATTCACCCCTCCACTTT.